The rows below give T cell receptor beta chains drawn from one sample of a study of OX40 agonist ivuxolimab in advanced cancers. Data came from immunoSEQ multiplex PCR; TCRdb stores just in-frame clones and leaves some out. Of about 73,000 clones listed, just under 90% are singletons. Sequenced here: CD4+ or CD8+ T cells sorted from blood, sampled in a trial of the OX40 agonist ivuxolimab. These receptors were obtained from an adult with an advanced solid tumor such as melanoma, head and neck, liver or kidney cancer. Both conserved end residues are part of each CDR3. D genes are given only for firm matches. Clone size is not always given. Where it is, it says once, few, many or a class for expanded clones.

D gene,V gene,J gene,clone size,CDR3 protein,CDR3 DNA
-,TRBV21-1,TRBJ2-7,-,CASSKRRTSGKSYEQYF,TGTGCCAGCAGCAAACGGAGGACTAGCGGGAAGTCCTACGAGCAGTACTTC
-,TRBV6-9,TRBJ1-5,once,CASSYSCRFGNQPQHF,TGTGCCAGCAGTTATTCATGCAGGTTTGGCAATCAGCCCCAGCATTTT
TRBD1,TRBV5-1,TRBJ2-2,-,CASALDRVTGELFF,TGCGCCAGCGCTTTGGACAGGGTAACCGGGGAGCTGTTTTTT
-,TRBV6-1,TRBJ2-7,few,CASSEAGPATYEQYF,TGTGCCAGCAGTGAAGCGGGCCCTGCCACCTACGAGCAGTACTTC
-,TRBV11-2,TRBJ1-2,-,CASSLGNGGPDDYGYTF,TGTGCCAGCAGCTTAGGTAATGGGGGACCCGATGACTATGGCTACACCTTC
-,TRBV5-4,TRBJ2-3,once,CASSRTSTDTQYF,TGTGCCAGCAGCCGGACTAGCACAGATACGCAGTATTTT
TRBD2,TRBV30,TRBJ2-7,-,CAWGGLAGSYEQYF,TGTGCCTGGGGAGGACTAGCGGGGTCCTACGAGCAGTACTTC
-,TRBV7-9,TRBJ1-4,few,CASSLARTLATNEKLFF,TGTGCCAGCAGCTTAGCGCGGACTCTTGCAACTAATGAAAAACTGTTTTTT
TRBD2,TRBV5-6,TRBJ2-7,few,CASSRSGPDSYEQYF,TGTGCCAGCAGCCGTAGCGGGCCCGACTCCTACGAGCAGTACTTC
-,TRBV5-1,TRBJ2-2,-,CASRRDPADTGELFF,TGCGCCAGCAGGCGGGACCCCGCGGACACCGGGGAGCTGTTTTTT
TRBD2,TRBV10-3,TRBJ2-5,-,CAISDDRTSGPQYF,TGTGCCATCAGCGATGACAGGACTAGCGGACCCCAGTACTTC
TRBD2,TRBV11-3,TRBJ2-1,-,CASSLSGSSYNEQFF,TGTGCCAGCAGCTTAAGCGGGAGCTCCTACAATGAGCAGTTCTTC
-,TRBV6-1,TRBJ1-2,-,CASSEAFPGGYTF,TGTGCCAGCAGTGAGGCATTTCCGGGTGGCTACACCTTC
-,TRBV5-8,TRBJ2-3,-,CASSPRGARDTQYF,TGTGCCAGCAGCCCCCGGGGGGCGCGGGATACGCAGTATTTT
-,TRBV5-8,TRBJ2-7,-,CASSLYGGEQYF,TGTGCCAGCAGCTTGTATGGAGGCGAGCAGTACTTC
-,TRBV7-3,TRBJ2-1,once,CASSQRATGNEQFF,TGTGCCAGCAGCCAACGGGCTACCGGCAATGAGCAGTTCTTC
-,TRBV14,TRBJ1-2,-,CASSQDSGYGYTF,TGTGCCAGCAGCCAAGATTCGGGGTATGGCTACACCTTC
-,TRBV2,TRBJ2-5,-,CASSEGQAGETQYF,TGTGCCAGCAGTGAAGGACAGGCCGGAGAGACCCAGTACTTC
TRBD1,TRBV28,TRBJ2-2,-,CASSVRQGLNTGELFF,TGTGCCAGCAGCGTTAGACAGGGATTAAACACCGGGGAGCTGTTTTTT
-,TRBV28,TRBJ1-4,-,CASFTATNEKLFF,TGTGCCAGCTTTACCGCAACTAATGAAAAACTGTTTTTT
-,TRBV28,TRBJ1-2,-,CASYPSLGGLYGYTF,TGTGCCAGCTATCCCTCACTCGGGGGGCTATACGGCTACACCTTC
TRBD1,TRBV7-9,TRBJ1-2,-,CASGRQGEYGYTF,TGTGCCAGCGGCAGACAGGGAGAGTATGGCTACACCTTC
TRBD1,TRBV19,TRBJ2-3,once,CASTRQGGRTDTQYF,TGTGCCAGTACCAGACAGGGGGGACGGACAGATACGCAGTATTTT
TRBD1,TRBV19,TRBJ2-3,-,CASTLGQGADTQYF,TGTGCCAGTACCCTTGGACAGGGTGCAGATACGCAGTATTTT
-,TRBV29-1,TRBJ1-5,-,CSVEYVTEYSNQPQHF,TGCAGCGTTGAATATGTGACAGAGTATAGCAATCAGCCCCAGCATTTT
-,TRBV11-2,TRBJ1-1,-,CASSLGGMGTEAFF,TGTGCCAGCAGCTTAGGAGGGATGGGCACTGAAGCTTTCTTT
-,TRBV15,TRBJ2-5,-,CATSRRPFSVEETQYF,TGTGCCACCAGCAGGAGACCCTTTAGCGTGGAGGAGACCCAGTACTTC
-,TRBV4-1,TRBJ2-7,-,CASSPDRIYEQYF,TGCGCCAGCAGCCCAGACAGGATCTACGAGCAGTACTTC
-,TRBV19,TRBJ1-5,-,CASSTYMGARQPQHF,TGTGCCAGTAGTACTTATATGGGGGCCAGGCAGCCCCAGCATTTT
-,TRBV11-2,TRBJ1-5,-,CASSRQLNQPQHF,TGTGCCAGCAGCCGGCAACTAAATCAGCCCCAGCATTTT
-,TRBV5-7,TRBJ1-5,-,CASTEGYQPQHF,TGTGCCAGCACCGAGGGTTACCAGCCCCAGCATTTT
-,TRBV6-1,TRBJ2-1,-,CASSEARLGYNEQFF,TGTGCCAGCAGTGAAGCCAGGCTGGGTTACAATGAGCAGTTCTTC